A single TCR beta chain is shown here with its context. Germline-derived CDR1 and CDR2 are LNHDA and SQIVND (reference sequence). CDR3 length equals 12 residues. Trimming took 3 bases from V and 3 from J, leaving 5 bases between them. Original processing methods: Estimation of nucleated cell counts was performed using reference gene primer amplification. TCRdb's copy holds only in-frame clones and misses some; the assay was immunoSEQ multiplex PCR. Clone size and V and J calls were adopted from that table, with D and trimming inferred from the DNA. This table has about 240,000 clones, around four fifths appearing once. This sample was included in a study of blood T cell repertoires in COVID-19. Looking at the study overall: Acute and convalescent COVID-19 samples came from the United States, Italy and Spain. The cDNA or gDNA used as material had been derived from T cells, B-cell-depleted T cells, or PBMCs.

This receptor was taken from a man aged 45 to 65 with acute or convalescent COVID-19. The genes are TRBV19 and TRBJ1-2; D is uncertain. Material: peripheral blood. CDR3 loop: CASSIGDYGYTF. The DNA of the CDR3 is TGTGCCAGTAGTATTGGAGACTATGGCTACACCTTC.